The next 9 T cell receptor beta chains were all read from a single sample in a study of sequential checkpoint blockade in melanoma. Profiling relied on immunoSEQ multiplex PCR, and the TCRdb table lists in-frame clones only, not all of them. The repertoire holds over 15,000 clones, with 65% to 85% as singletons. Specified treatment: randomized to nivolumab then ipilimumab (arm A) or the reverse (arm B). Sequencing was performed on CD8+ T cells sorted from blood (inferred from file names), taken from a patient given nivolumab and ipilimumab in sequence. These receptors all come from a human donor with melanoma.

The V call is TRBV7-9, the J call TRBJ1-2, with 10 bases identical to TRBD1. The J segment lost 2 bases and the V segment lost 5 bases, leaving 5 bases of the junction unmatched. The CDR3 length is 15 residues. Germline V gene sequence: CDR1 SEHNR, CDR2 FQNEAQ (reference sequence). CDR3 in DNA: TGTGCCAGCAGCCATTGGGACAGGGGAAACTATGGCTACACCTTC. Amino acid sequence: CASSHWDRGNYGYTF.

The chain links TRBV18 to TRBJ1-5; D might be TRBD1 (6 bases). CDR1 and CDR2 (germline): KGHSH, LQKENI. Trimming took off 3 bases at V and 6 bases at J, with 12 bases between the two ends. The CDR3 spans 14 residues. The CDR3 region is CASSPDRSGQPQHF. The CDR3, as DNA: TGTGCCAGCTCACCCGACAGGTCCGGTCAGCCCCAGCATTTT. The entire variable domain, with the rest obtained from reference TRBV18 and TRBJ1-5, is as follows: NAGVMQNPRHLVRRRGQEARLRCSPMKGHSHVYWYRQLPEEGLKFMVYLQKENIIDESGMPKERFSAEFPKEGPSILRIQQVVRGDSAAYFCASSPDRSGQPQHFGDGTRLSIL.

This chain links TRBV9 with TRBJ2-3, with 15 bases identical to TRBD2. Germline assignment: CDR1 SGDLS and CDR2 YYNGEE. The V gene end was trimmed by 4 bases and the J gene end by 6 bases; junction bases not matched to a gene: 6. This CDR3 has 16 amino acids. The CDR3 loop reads CASSLGTSGRRDTQYF. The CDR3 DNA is TGTGCCAGCAGCCTTGGGACTAGCGGGAGGAGGGATACGCAGTATTTT.

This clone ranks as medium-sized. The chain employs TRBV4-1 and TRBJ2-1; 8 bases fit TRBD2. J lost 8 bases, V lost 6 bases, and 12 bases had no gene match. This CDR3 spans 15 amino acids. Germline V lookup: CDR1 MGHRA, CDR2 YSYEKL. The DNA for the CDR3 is TGCGCCAGCAGACTTACTAGCGGAGCAGGCTATGAGCAGTTCTTC. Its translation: CASRLTSGAGYEQFF.

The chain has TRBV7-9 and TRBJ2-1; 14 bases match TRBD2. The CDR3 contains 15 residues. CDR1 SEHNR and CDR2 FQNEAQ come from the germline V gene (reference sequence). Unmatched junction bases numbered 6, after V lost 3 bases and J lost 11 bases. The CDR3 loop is CASSLSGTSGSKQFF. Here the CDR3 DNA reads TGTGCCAGCAGCTTGTCCGGGACTAGCGGGAGTAAGCAGTTCTTC. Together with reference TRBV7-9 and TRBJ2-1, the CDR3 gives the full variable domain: DTGVSQNPRHKITKRGQNVTFRCDPISEHNRLYWYRQTLGQGPEFLTYFQNEAQLEKSRLLSDRFSAERPKGSFSTLEIQRTEQGDSAMYLCASSLSGTSGSKQFFGPGTRLTVL.

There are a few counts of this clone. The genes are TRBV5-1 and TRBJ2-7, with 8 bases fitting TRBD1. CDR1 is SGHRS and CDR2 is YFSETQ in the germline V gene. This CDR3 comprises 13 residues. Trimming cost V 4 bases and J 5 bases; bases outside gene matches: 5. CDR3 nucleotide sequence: TGCGCCAGCAGCGTGGACAGGGCCAACGAGCAGTACTTC. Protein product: CASSVDRANEQYF.

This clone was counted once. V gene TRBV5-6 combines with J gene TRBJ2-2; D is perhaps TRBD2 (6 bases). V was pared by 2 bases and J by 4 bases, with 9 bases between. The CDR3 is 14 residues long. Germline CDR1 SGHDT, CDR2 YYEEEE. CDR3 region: CASSLGGLTGELFF. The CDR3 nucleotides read TGTGCCAGCAGCTTAGGAGGGCTCACCGGGGAGCTGTTTTTT.

CDR3 coding DNA: TGTGCCAGCAGCTTAGTAGGGGAGCTGTTTTTT. As protein: CASSLVGELFF. The rearrangement uses TRBV13 and TRBJ2-2; unclear D gene. The CDR3 runs 11 residues. Germline V gene data show CDR1 as PRHDT and CDR2 as FYEKMQ (reference sequence). Trimming removed 1 base from V and 8 bases from J, with 2 bases in between.

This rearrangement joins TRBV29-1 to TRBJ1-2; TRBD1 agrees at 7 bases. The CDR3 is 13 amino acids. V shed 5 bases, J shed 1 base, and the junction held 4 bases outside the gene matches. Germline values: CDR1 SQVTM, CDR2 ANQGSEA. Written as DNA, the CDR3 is TGCAGCGTTAGGACAGGAGATAACTATGGCTACACCTTC. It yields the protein CSVRTGDNYGYTF.